This TCR beta chain originates from a study of blood T cell repertoires in COVID-19. Study background: From the United States, Italy and Spain came samples of acute and convalescent COVID-19. Nucleic acid was either cDNA or gDNA, and it came from T cells, B-cell-depleted T cells, or PBMCs.

CDR1 LNHDA and CDR2 SQIVND come from the germline V gene (reference sequence). CDR3 length: 14 amino acids. V was shortened by 7 bases and J by 0 bases, with 12 bases between the two germline ends. Study processing details: Scientists estimated how many nucleated cells there were by amplifying reference gene primers. Some clones are missing from TCRdb's copy, which holds only in-frame ones; the method was immunoSEQ multiplex PCR. The V and J calls and clone size come from that table; D and trimming were worked out from the DNA. The sample holds hundreds of thousands of clones; 82% are singletons and the top ten take 3.6%.

This sequence joins TRBV19 and TRBJ1-1, with a weak D call TRBD1 (6 bases). The TCR originated in a woman of 80 years or more with acute or convalescent COVID-19. The sequenced sample was peripheral blood. CDR3 in amino acids: CASTRGDVNTEAFF. DNA for the CDR3: TGTGCCAGTACCAGGGGAGATGTGAACACTGAAGCTTTCTTT.